The TCR beta chain under discussion was sequenced for a study of CD8+ T cells in alopecia areata (dated by TCRdb to between 2018 and 2020). About the full investigation: High-throughput TCRbeta sequencing was used to examine T cell clonal expansion in alopecia areata in both the C3H/HeJ mouse model and human patients. In humans, TCRbeta sequencing was performed on scalp tissue and on sorted CD4+ and CD8+ peripheral blood T cells from healthy controls and from patients with patchy or totalis/universalis alopecia areata. Scalp clonality was compared among normal scalp (n=4), patchy alopecia areata scalp (n=8), and alopecia totalis/universalis scalp (n=8). The RNA source kit depended on sample type: the PAXgene miRNA kit for fixed scalp, the miRNeasy kit for PBMCs, and the RNeasy kit for mouse skin. Amplification of TCRbeta CDR3 regions was done by immunoSEQ multiplex PCR using 35 Vbeta forward primers and 13 Jbeta reverse primers. The investigation overall reported the following: Compared with mice, TCR sequences shared between patients were less clear, possibly partly because of HLA diversity across the patient population. Lesional scalp, especially in alopecia totalis/universalis, showed higher clonality and more expanded CD8+ clones than normal scalp, suggesting antigenic drive. Unlike mouse skin, where gammadelta T cells dominate, normal human skin contains resident alphabeta T cells that get sequenced too, which complicates analysis of the scalp TCR repertoire.

In regard to this clone: Its antigen is still unknown. Base qualities are not provided; no much larger clone lies one nucleotide away.

After PBMCs were isolated by density centrifugation and stained for CD3, CD4 and CD8, a FACSAria was used to sort CD4+ and CD8+ T cells. Scalp biopsies and blood samples were obtained from unaffected controls. Libraries were made using the immunoSEQ multiplex PCR assay. RNA was extracted from all samples and reverse transcribed into cDNA, which served as template for TCR sequencing. First-strand cDNA was synthesized using SuperScript III with a 2:1 mix of oligo-dT and random hexamers. A synthetic immune receptor repertoire was used to measure amplification bias, and any remaining bias was corrected computationally. The original pipeline was this. Raw reads were preprocessed for error removal, and CDR3 was defined according to IMGT conventions as running from the conserved cysteine to phenylalanine. Clonality was computed as 1 minus the Shannon entropy, with the entropy normalized by log2 of the number of productive unique TCRs. Whether each scalp clone was CD4 or CD8 was inferred by checking scalp TCRbeta sequences against the CD4 and CD8 repertoires from sorted blood. In TCRdb, the immuneACCESS table is reduced to in-frame sequences with V and J assigned. These tables do not hold every clone; where another copy was compared, an unresolved V gene accounts for under half, and the others remain unexplained. Clone size and V and J calls were adopted from that table, with D and trimming inferred from the DNA. The sample yields about 120,000 clones; 55% to 65% were counted once. Of the sample, around 2.7% is held by the ten largest clones.

The source of this sequence is a human donor in good health. The sequenced material came from CD4+ T cells sorted from blood.

The DNA sequence reads TGTGCCACCAGCAGAGATCCCGGGGGGCGCCCCAACATTCAGTACTTC. This translates into CATSRDPGGRPNIQYF. The rearrangement joined TRBV15 to TRBJ2-4; matching of 7 bases hints at TRBD2 as the D gene. The V end loses 0 bases and the J end loses 7 bases, and a stretch of 16 bases separates them. Taken from the germline V gene (reference sequence), the CDR1 and CDR2 loops are LNHNV and YYDKDF. The CDR3, cysteine through phenylalanine, is 16 amino acids long. Only the CDR3 part of the read is kept: 48 bases, read in frame from the first base.